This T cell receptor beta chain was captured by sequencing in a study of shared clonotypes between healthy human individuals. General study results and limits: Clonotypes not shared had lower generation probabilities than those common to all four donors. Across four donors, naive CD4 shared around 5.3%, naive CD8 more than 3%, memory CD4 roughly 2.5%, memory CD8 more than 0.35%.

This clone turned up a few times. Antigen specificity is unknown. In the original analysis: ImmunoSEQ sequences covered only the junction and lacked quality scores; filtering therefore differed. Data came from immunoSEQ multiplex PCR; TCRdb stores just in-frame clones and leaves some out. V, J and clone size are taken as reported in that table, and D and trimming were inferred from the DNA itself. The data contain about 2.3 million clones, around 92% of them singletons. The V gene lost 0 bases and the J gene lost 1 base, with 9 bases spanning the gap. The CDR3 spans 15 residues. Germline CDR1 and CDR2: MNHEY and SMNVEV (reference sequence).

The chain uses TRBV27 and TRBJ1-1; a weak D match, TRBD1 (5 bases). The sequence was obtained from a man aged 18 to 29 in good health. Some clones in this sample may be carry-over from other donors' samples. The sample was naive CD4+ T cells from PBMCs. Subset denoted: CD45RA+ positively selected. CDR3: CASSLSGTANTEAFF. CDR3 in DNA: TGTGCCAGCAGTTTATCTGGGACGGCGAACACTGAAGCTTTCTTT.